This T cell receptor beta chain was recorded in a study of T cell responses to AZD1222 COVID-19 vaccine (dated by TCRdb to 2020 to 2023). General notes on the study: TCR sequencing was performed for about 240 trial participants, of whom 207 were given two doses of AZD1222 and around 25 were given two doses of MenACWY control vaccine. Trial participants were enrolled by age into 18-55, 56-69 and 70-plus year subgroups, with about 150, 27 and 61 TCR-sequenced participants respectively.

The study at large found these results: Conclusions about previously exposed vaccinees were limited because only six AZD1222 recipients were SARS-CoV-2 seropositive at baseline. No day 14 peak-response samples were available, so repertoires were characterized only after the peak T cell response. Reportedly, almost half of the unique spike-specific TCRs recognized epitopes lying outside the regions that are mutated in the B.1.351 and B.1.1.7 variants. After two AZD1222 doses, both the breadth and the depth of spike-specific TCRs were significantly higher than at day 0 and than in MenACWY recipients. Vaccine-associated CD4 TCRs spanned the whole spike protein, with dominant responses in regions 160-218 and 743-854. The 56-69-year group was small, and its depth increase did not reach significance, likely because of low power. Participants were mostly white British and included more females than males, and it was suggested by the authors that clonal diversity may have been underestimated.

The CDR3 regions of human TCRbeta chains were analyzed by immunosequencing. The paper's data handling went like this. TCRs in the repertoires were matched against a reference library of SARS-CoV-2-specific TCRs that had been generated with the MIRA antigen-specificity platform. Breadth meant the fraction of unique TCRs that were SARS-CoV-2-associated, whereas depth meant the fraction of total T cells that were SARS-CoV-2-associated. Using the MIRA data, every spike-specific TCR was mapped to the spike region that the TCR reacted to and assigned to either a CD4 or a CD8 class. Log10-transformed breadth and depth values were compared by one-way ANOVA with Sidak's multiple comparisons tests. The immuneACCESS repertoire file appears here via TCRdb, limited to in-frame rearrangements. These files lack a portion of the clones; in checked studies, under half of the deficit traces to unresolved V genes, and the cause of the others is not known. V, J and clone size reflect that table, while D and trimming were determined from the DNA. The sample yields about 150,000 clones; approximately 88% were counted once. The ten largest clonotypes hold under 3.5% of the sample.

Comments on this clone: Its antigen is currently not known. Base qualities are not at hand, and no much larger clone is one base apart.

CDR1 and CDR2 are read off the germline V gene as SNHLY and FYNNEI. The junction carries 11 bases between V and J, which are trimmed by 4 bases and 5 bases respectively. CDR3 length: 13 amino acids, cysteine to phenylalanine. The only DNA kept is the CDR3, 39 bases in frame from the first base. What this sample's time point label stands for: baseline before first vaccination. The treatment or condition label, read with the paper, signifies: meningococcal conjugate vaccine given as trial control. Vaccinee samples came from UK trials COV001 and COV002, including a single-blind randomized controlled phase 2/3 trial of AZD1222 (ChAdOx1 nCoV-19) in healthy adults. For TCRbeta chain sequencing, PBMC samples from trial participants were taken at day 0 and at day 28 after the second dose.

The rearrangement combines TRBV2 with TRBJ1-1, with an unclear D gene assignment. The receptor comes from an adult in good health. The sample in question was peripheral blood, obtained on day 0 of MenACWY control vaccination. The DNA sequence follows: TGTGCCAGCAGTGCGGAGGGTTGGACTGAAGCTTTCTTT. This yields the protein CASSAEGWTEAFF.